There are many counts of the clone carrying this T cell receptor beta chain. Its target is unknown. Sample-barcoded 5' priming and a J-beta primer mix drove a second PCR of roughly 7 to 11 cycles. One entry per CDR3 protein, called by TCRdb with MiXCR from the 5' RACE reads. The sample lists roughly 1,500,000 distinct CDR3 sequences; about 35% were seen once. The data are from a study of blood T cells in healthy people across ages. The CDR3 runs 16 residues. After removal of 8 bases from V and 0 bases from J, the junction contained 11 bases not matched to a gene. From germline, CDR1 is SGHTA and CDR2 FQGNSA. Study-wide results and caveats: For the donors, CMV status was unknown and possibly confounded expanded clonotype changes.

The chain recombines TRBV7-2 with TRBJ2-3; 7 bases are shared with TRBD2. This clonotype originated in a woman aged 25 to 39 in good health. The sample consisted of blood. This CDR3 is CASGIYSGLSTDTQYF. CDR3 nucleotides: TGTGCCAGCGGAATTTATAGCGGGTTAAGCACAGATACGCAGTATTTT.